This section outlines one T cell receptor (beta chain) sequence together with its context. Authors' methods: Reference gene primer amplification gave nucleated cell count estimates. Assay: immunoSEQ multiplex PCR; the TCRdb copy retains only in-frame clones and omits some. D and trimming come from the DNA, and the V and J calls and clone size come from that table. The table shows some 180,000 clones, with about 82% occurring only once. V dropped 6 bases and J dropped 6 bases, with 14 bases sitting between them. Germline V CDR1 and CDR2: MNHEY, SVGAGI. CDR3 size: 13 residues. This specimen comes from a study of blood T cell repertoires in COVID-19.

The source material was peripheral blood. The sequence was collected from a woman over 75 with COVID-19, enrolled during active disease. The V call is TRBV6-5, the J call TRBJ1-2; D possibly corresponds to TRBD1 (6 bases). CDR3 sequence: CASRVTGKDGYTF. In DNA form, the CDR3 reads TGTGCCAGCAGGGTTACAGGGAAGGATGGCTACACCTTC.